This TCR beta chain originates from a study of graft-versus-host responses after intestinal transplantation. As for the study in general: Multivisceral, liver-intestinal, or isolated intestinal grafts were transplanted into recipients.

This clone occurred once. Its antigen remains unidentified. Study outcomes and limitations: Among recipient marrow samples, GvH clones were found; some appeared first in ileum or blood.

TCRdb's table, derived via immunoSEQ multiplex PCR, lists solely in-frame clones and lacks some. The repertoire includes about 59,000 clones, 85% to 95% of them detected once, and 0.38% sits in the top ten. The CDR3 totals 12 residues. Germline CDR1 is WSHSY and CDR2 is SAAADI. Trimming took 10 bases from V and 2 from J, leaving 10 bases between them. V is TRBV10-2 and J is TRBJ2-3, with D hard to call. The source is a human donor who was the organ donor for an intestinal transplant. This sample comprised unstimulated CD4+ T cells sorted from spleen or lymph node cells, obtained before transplant. The CDR3 loop is CATRTDTDTQYF. Here the CDR3 DNA reads TGCGCCACCCGGACGGACACAGATACGCAGTATTTT.